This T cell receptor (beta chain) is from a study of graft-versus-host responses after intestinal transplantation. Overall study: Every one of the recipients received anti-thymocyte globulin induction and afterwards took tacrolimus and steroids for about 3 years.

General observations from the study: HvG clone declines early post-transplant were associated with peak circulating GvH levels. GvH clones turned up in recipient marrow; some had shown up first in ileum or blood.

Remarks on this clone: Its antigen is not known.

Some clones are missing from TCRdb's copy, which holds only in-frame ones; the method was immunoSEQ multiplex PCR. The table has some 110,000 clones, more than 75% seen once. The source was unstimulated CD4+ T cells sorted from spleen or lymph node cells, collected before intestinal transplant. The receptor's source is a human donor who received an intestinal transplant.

CDR3 loop: CASSKRPRAAGGYTF. The CDR3 DNA follows: TGTGCCAGCAGCAAGAGACCCAGGGCAGCCGGTGGCTACACCTTC. V is TRBV9 and J is TRBJ1-2, with TRBD1 as a possible D gene (5 bases). Germline CDR1 SGDLS, CDR2 YYNGEE. This CDR3 region has 15 residues. Between the trimmed V and J ends, which lost 4 bases and 7 bases, there was a span of 20 bases.